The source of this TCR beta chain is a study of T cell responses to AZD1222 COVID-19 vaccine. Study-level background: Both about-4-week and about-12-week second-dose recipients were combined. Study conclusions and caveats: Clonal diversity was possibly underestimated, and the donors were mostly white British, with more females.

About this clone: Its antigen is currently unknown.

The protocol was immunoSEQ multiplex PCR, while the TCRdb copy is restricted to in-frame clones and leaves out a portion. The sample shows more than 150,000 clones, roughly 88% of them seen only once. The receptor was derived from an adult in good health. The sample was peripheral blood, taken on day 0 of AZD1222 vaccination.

As DNA, the CDR3 is TGTGCCAGCAGCTTAGGCCAGGGCAGGGGTCAGCCCCAGCATTTT. Translating gives CASSLGQGRGQPQHF. J is TRBJ1-5 and V is TRBV7-2, with D maybe TRBD1 (6 bases). Trimming pared 1 base from V and 6 bases from J, leaving 13 bases between. This CDR3 is 15 amino acids long. Germline loops: CDR1 SGHTA, CDR2 FQGNSA.